These T cell receptor beta chains were read from a single sample in a study of glioma-infiltrating T cells. One entry per CDR3 protein, called by TCRdb with MiXCR from the multiplex PCR reads. The sample shows around 130,000 distinct CDR3 sequences, under 25% of them seen only once. Input material: glioma tissue, nonneoplastic brain tissue, or PBMCs (not recorded which). The receptors were gathered from a human donor with low-grade glioma or glioblastoma, undergoing nonglioma brain surgery, or in good health (not recorded which). CDR3s include the opening cysteine and the closing phenylalanine or tryptophan. D genes are given only for firm matches. Not every row has a clone size; where given, it reads once, few, many or a size class.

v_gene	abundance	d_gene	j_gene	CDR3aa	CDR3nt
TRBV20-1	few	NA	TRBJ1-5	CSARDTREMQPQHF	TGCAGTGCTAGAGATACCAGGGAAATGCAGCCCCAGCATTTT
TRBV11-3	once	NA	TRBJ2-1	CASSSKGHAYNEQFF	TGTGCCAGCAGCTCCAAGGGGCACGCCTACAATGAGCAGTTCTTC
TRBV12-3/TRBV12-4	few	TRBD2	TRBJ2-3	CAKRGGTDTQYF	TGTGCCAAACGGGGGGGTACAGATACGCAGTATTTT
TRBV7-9	few	NA	TRBJ1-2	CASSPRAGQANYGYTF	TGTGCCAGCAGTCCAAGGGCGGGACAAGCTAACTATGGCTACACCTTC
TRBV5-1	NA	NA	TRBJ2-2	CASSLEHNTGELFF	TGCGCCAGCAGCTTGGAACATAACACCGGGGAGCTGTTTTTT
TRBV18	NA	NA	TRBJ2-1	CASSPRADAYNEQFF	TGTGCCAGCTCACCCCGAGCGGATGCATACAATGAGCAGTTCTTC
TRBV28	few	NA	TRBJ1-2	CASSFLLREDYGYTF	TGTGCCAGCAGTTTCCTCCTCAGGGAAGATTATGGCTACACCTTC
TRBV11-2	NA	NA	TRBJ2-5	CASSNTALQETQYF	TGTGCCAGCAGCAATACTGCCCTCCAAGAGACCCAGTACTTC
TRBV12-3/TRBV12-4	few	NA	TRBJ1-5	CASSRDTRNQPQHF	TGTGCCAGCAGTCGGGACACCCGCAATCAGCCCCAGCATTTT
TRBV11-2	NA	NA	TRBJ2-1	CASSSNRGGYNEQFF	TGTGCCAGCAGCTCGAACAGGGGGGGCTACAATGAGCAGTTCTTC